A selection of T cell receptor beta chains follows, all from one sample in a study of control samples from healthy donors and cancer patients. Using immunoSEQ multiplex PCR, the repertoire was profiled, and TCRdb retains in-frame clones only, with some absent. Of some 130,000 clones in the sample, 85% to 95% are singletons; the top ten hold 1.5% to 2%. Material for sequencing was PBMCs. The receptors here all came from a man over 45 with head and neck cancer. CDR3s include the opening cysteine and the closing phenylalanine or tryptophan. The order of the fields is D gene, V gene, J gene, clone size, CDR3 DNA, CDR3 protein. The D gene is left open where the match is weak. Where a row states a size, it is once, few, many or the class of an expanded clone; other rows omit it.

.,TRBV6-5,TRBJ2-4,.,TGTGCCAGCAGTTACAAGGGGACAACTAAAAACATTCAGTACTTC,CASSYKGTTKNIQYF
.,TRBV19,TRBJ1-2,once,TGTGCCAGCCCTCCTGAGGGGGGCAGGGGCTGTTATGGCTACACCTTC,CASPPEGGRGCYGYTF
.,TRBV13,TRBJ2-1,.,TGTGCCAGCAGCTTAGGCAGCCATGAGCAGTTCTTC,CASSLGSHEQFF
.,TRBV19,TRBJ2-4,.,TGTGCCAGTACCCCGAGCTTGGTAGCCAAAAACATTCAGTACTTC,CASTPSLVAKNIQYF
.,TRBV29-1,TRBJ2-3,.,TGCAGCGTTCCCAGGGCCAGTCCACCGGATACGCAGTATTTT,CSVPRASPPDTQYF
.,TRBV6-1,TRBJ1-2,.,TGTGCCAGCAGTGAAGCGGGAGGGAATTATGGCTACACCTTC,CASSEAGGNYGYTF
TRBD1,TRBV10-3,TRBJ1-5,.,TGTGCCATCAGCGATGAAGTCGGGACAGCCGATAGCAATCAGCCCCAGCATTTT,CAISDEVGTADSNQPQHF
.,TRBV6-6,TRBJ2-3,.,TGTGCCAGCAGTTACCTGACGATAGATACGCAGTATTTT,CASSYLTIDTQYF
TRBD2,TRBV19,TRBJ2-1,.,TGTGCCAGTAGTTTAAGCGGGGGGCTGAATGAGCAGTTCTTC,CASSLSGGLNEQFF
TRBD1,TRBV19,TRBJ1-5,once,TGTGCCAGTAGTAGCAGGGGGCGGCAGCCCCAGCATTTT,CASSSRGRQPQHF
TRBD1,TRBV14,TRBJ2-5,once,TGTGCCAGCAGCCAGAACAGGGGAGAGACCCAGTACTTC,CASSQNRGETQYF
TRBD1,TRBV6-5,TRBJ2-7,once,TGTGCCAGCAGTCCCTCAGGACAGGGTACGAAGGAGCAGTACTTC,CASSPSGQGTKEQYF
.,TRBV2,TRBJ1-4,.,TGTGCCAGCAGTGCAACTAATGAAAAACTGTTTTTT,CASSATNEKLFF
.,TRBV4-2,TRBJ1-1,few,TGTGCCAGCAGCCAAATATCTACCATCAACACTGAAGCTTTCTTT,CASSQISTINTEAFF
.,TRBV4-3,TRBJ1-3,.,TGCGCCAGCAGCCAAGATGGACAGACTGGAAACACCATATATTTT,CASSQDGQTGNTIYF
TRBD1,TRBV6-5,TRBJ1-4,.,TGTGCCAGCCTCGGGACAGATGAAAAACTGTTTTTT,CASLGTDEKLFF
TRBD1,TRBV6-2/TRBV6-3,TRBJ2-7,once,TGTGCCAGCAGTATTCCAATACAGGGGGCGGAAGACGAGCAGTACTTC,CASSIPIQGAEDEQYF
.,TRBV9,TRBJ2-5,.,TGTGCCAGCAGCGCACCAGAGACCCAGTACTTC,CASSAPETQYF
.,TRBV2,TRBJ2-2,.,TGTGCCAGCAGGAGACGACGGACCGGGGAGCTGTTTTTT,CASRRRRTGELFF
.,TRBV30,TRBJ1-5,.,TGTGCCTGGAGTGTCGGAGGTGGTAATCAGCCCCAGCATTTT,CAWSVGGGNQPQHF
TRBD2,TRBV10-2,TRBJ2-1,once,TGCGCCAGCAGTGGCCGCGGGGCGGGGGTTTACAATGAGCAGTTCTTC,CASSGRGAGVYNEQFF
.,TRBV18,TRBJ1-1,.,TGTGCCAGCTCACCGGCATTGAACACTGAAGCTTTCTTT,CASSPALNTEAFF
.,TRBV28,TRBJ2-5,once,TGTGCCAGCAGTTTATCTCGGGGGCGCGTGGAGACCCAGTACTTC,CASSLSRGRVETQYF
TRBD2,TRBV7-6,TRBJ2-7,.,TGTGCCAGCAGCTTCTTCGCGGATGCTCGGGGGGGCGAAGACCCCTACGAGCAGTACTTC,CASSFFADARGGEDPYEQYF
.,TRBV7-2,TRBJ1-1,.,TGTGCCAGCAGCCCTCAGGGGTTTAACACTGAAGCTTTCTTT,CASSPQGFNTEAFF
.,TRBV11-3,TRBJ2-2,.,TGTGCCAGCAGGGAAGGTTCGAACACCGGGGAGCTGTTTTTT,CASREGSNTGELFF
.,TRBV7-6,TRBJ1-1,.,TGTGCCAGCAGCTTACCCCCGGGGCAGACGAACACTGAAGCTTTCTTT,CASSLPPGQTNTEAFF
.,TRBV9,TRBJ1-1,.,TGTGCCAGCAGCGTAGGCCTCGGGTTGACTGAAGCTTTCTTT,CASSVGLGLTEAFF
.,TRBV29-1,TRBJ1-4,.,TGCAGCGTCGCCGACATGGGGGATGAAAAACTGTTTTTT,CSVADMGDEKLFF
TRBD1,TRBV2,TRBJ2-5,.,TGTGCCAGCCGTGACAGGGGCTCGGGAGAGACCCAGTACTTC,CASRDRGSGETQYF
TRBD2,TRBV18,TRBJ2-1,.,TGTGCCAGCTCACCACCCGGACTAGCGGGGGGAAATGAGCAGTTCTTC,CASSPPGLAGGNEQFF
.,TRBV9,TRBJ1-2,.,TGTGCCAGCAGCGTAGCTCTTAGGGACGACACACGCTACACCTTC,CASSVALRDDTRYTF
TRBD1,TRBV14,TRBJ1-6,.,TGTGCCAGCAGTAACGGACAGGGTTTTTCACCCCTCCACTTT,CASSNGQGFSPLHF
.,TRBV11-2,TRBJ2-7,.,TGTGCCAGCAGCTCTGCAACCTACGAGCAGTACTTC,CASSSATYEQYF
.,TRBV3-1/TRBV3-2,TRBJ1-3,.,TGTGCCAGCAGCTACTCTTTCGGGCTCTCTGGAAACACCATATATTTT,CASSYSFGLSGNTIYF
.,TRBV7-2,TRBJ1-5,.,TGTGCCAGCAGCTTAGCCCCCGATCAGCCCCAGCATTTT,CASSLAPDQPQHF
.,TRBV3-1/TRBV3-2,TRBJ2-3,.,TGTGCCAGCAGCCCGAGTCGTAAGGCTATGCAGTATTTT,CASSPSRKAMQYF
.,TRBV20-1,TRBJ2-5,.,TGCAGTGCGCGTAGAACGGAGACCCAGTACTTC,CSARRTETQYF
TRBD1,TRBV5-1,TRBJ2-5,.,TGCGCCAGCAGCTGGGACAGAGAGACCCAGTACTTC,CASSWDRETQYF
TRBD1,TRBV30,TRBJ1-1,.,TGTGCCTGGAATAAGGGGACAGGGGACACTGAAGCTTTCTTT,CAWNKGTGDTEAFF
.,TRBV21-1,TRBJ2-6,.,TGTGCCAGCAGCAAAAGAAGTCGAGCGGAGAACTACTCTGGGGCCAACGTCCTGACTTTC,CASSKRSRAENYSGANVLTF